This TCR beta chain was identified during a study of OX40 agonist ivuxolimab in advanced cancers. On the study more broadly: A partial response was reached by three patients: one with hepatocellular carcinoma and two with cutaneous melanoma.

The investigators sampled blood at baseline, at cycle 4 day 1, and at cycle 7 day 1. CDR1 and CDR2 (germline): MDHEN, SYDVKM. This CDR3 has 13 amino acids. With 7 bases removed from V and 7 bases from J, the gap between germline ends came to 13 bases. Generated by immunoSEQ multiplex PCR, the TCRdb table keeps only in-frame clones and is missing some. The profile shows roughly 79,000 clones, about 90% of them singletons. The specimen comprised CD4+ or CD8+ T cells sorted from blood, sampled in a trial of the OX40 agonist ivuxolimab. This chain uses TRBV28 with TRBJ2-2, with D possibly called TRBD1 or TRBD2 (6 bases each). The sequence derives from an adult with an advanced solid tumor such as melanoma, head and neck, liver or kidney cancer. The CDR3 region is CASMEGVDGELFF. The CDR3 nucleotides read TGTGCCAGCATGGAGGGGGTGGACGGGGAGCTGTTTTTT.